This TCR beta chain was sequenced during a study of early T cells in non-severe SARS-CoV-2 infection. Across the study: Sequencing used unsorted whole-blood bulk RNA, so chains lack pairing. Points from the study as a whole: The VDJdb matching leaned toward anti-spike CD8 responses and overlooked private and CD4 specificities.

This clonotype showed up many times. Its antigen is not identified. Via MiXCR, TCRdb re-called the 5' RACE reads, giving one row per CDR3 protein. The profile shows 70,000 to 85,000 distinct CDR3 sequences, roughly 12% of them singletons. V was clipped by 4 bases and J by 7 bases, with 8 bases between them. The CDR3 runs 12 residues. CDR1 and CDR2 from the germline V gene are GTSNPN and SVGIG (reference sequence). Source material: whole blood. The TCR sequence derives from an adult who was a healthcare worker with PCR-confirmed SARS-CoV-2 infection or an uninfected control (not recorded which). The chain couples TRBV30 to TRBJ1-6, with D possibly matching TRBD1 (6 bases). The CDR3 reads CAWMRGNSPLHF. The DNA of the CDR3 is TGTGCCTGGATGAGGGGGAATTCACCCCTCCACTTT.